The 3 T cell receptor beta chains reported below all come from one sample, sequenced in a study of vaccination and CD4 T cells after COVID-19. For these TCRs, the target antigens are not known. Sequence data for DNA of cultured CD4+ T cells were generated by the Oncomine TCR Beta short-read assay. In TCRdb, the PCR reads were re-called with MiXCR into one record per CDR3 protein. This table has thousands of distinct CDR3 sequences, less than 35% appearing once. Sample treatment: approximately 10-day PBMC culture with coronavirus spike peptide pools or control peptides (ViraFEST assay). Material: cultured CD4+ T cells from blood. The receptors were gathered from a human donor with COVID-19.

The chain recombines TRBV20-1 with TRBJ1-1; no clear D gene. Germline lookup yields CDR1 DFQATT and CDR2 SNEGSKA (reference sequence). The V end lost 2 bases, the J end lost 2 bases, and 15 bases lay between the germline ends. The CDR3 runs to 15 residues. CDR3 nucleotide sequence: TGCAGTGCTAGACCCCCCCGCGCGGGCAACACTGAAGCTTTCTTT. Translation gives CSARPPRAGNTEAFF.

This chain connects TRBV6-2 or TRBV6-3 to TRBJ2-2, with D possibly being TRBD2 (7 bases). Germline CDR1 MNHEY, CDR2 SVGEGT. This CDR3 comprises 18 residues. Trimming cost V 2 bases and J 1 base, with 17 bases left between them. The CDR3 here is CASSYPGGQGWNTGELFF. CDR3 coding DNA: TGTGCCAGCAGTTACCCGGGGGGCCAGGGTTGGAACACCGGGGAGCTGTTTTTT.

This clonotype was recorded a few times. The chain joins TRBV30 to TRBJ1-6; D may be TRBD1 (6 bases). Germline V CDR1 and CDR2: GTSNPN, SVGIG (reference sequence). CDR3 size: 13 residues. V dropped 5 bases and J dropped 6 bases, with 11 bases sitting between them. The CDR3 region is CAWVGTTNSPLHF. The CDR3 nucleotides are TGTGCCTGGGTCGGGACAACTAATTCACCCCTCCACTTT.